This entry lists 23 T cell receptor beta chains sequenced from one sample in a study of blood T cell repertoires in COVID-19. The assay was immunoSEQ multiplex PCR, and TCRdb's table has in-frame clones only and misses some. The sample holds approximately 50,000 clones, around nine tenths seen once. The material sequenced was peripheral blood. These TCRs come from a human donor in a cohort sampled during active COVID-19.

As DNA, the CDR3 is TGTGCCAGCAGTGACGTCGAATTGGGAGGAGTAGAAGCTTTCTTT. As protein: CASSDVELGGVEAFF. The rearrangement joins TRBV6-4 to TRBJ1-1; D gene unclear. The CDR3 loop spans 15 amino acids. The V and J ends lost 2 bases and 8 bases respectively, with 18 bases between them. Germline lookup yields CDR1 MRHNA and CDR2 SNTAGT.

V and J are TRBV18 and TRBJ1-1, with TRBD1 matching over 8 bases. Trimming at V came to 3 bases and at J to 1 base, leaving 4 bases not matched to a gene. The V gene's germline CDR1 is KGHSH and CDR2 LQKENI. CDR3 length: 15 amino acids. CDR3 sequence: CASSPRQGRNTEAFF. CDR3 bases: TGTGCCAGCTCACCTCGACAGGGGAGGAACACTGAAGCTTTCTTT.

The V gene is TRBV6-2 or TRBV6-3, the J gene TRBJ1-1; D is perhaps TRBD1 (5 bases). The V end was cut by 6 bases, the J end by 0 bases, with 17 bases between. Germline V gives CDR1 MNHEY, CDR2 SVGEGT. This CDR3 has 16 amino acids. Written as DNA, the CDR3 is TGTGCCAGCAGCTCGAACAGGTTAGGGATGAACACTGAAGCTTTCTTT. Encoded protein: CASSSNRLGMNTEAFF.

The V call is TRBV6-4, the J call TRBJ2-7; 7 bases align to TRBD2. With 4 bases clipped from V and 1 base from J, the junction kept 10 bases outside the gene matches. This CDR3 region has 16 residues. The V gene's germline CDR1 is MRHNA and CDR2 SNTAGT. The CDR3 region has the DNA TGTGCCAGCAGTGCGCCTGGGGGGGACCGATCCTACGAGCAGTACTTC. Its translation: CASSAPGGDRSYEQYF.

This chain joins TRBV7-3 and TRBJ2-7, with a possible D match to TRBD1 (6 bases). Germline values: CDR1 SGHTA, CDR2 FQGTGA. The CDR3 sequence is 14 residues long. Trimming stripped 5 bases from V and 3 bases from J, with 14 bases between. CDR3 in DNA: TGTGCCAGCAGCCCTACAGGGAAAGGCTACGAGCAGTACTTC. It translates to CASSPTGKGYEQYF.

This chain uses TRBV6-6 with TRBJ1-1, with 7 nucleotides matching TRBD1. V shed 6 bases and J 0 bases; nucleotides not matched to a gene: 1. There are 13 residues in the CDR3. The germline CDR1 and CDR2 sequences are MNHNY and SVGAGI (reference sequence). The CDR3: CASRGQLNTEAFF. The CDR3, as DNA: TGTGCCAGCAGGGGACAGCTGAACACTGAAGCTTTCTTT.

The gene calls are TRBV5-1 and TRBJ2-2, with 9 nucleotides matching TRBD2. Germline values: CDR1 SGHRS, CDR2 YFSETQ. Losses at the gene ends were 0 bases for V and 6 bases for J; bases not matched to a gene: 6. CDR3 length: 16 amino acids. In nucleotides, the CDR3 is TGCGCCAGCAGCTTGGGTAGCGGGAGTGAATCCGGGGAGCTGTTTTTT. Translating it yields CASSLGSGSESGELFF.

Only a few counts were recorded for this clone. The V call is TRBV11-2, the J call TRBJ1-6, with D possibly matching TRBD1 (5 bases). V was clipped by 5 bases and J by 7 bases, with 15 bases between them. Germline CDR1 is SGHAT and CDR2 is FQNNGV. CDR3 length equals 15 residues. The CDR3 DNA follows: TGTGCCAGCAGCGGGGGACTCCCTGGGAATTCACCCCTCCACTTT. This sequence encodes CASSGGLPGNSPLHF.

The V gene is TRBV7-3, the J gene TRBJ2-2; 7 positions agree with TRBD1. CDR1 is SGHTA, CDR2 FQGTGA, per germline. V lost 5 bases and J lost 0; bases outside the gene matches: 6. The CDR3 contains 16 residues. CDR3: CASSRGQASNTGELFF. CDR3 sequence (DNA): TGTGCCAGCAGCCGAGGACAGGCGTCGAACACCGGGGAGCTGTTTTTT.

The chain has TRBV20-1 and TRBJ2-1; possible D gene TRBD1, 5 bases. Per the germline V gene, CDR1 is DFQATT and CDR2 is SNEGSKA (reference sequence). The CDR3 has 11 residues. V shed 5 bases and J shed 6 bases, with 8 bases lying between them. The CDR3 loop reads CSASRGNEQFF. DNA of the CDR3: TGCAGTGCTTCTAGGGGCAATGAGCAGTTCTTC.

In DNA form, the CDR3 reads TGTGCCACCAGCAGGGACAGGGAAATCCCCTACGAGCAGTACTTC. It translates to CATSRDREIPYEQYF. The chain employs TRBV15 and TRBJ2-7; 8 positions match TRBD1. The CDR3 sequence is 15 residues long. Germline CDR1 and CDR2: LNHNV and YYDKDF (reference sequence). The J segment lost 2 bases and the V segment lost 3 bases, leaving 6 bases of the junction unmatched.

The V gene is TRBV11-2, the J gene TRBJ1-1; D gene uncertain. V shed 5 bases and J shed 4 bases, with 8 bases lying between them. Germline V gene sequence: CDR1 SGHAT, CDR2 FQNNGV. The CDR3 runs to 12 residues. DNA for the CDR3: TGTGCCAGCAGCCGAGGTAGCACTGAAGCTTTCTTT. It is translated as CASSRGSTEAFF.

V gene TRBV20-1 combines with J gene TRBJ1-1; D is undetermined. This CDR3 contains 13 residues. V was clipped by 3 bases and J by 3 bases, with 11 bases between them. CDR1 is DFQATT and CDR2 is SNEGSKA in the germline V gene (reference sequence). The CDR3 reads CSASIGRDTEAFF. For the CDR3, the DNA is TGCAGTGCTAGTATTGGGCGAGACACTGAAGCTTTCTTT.

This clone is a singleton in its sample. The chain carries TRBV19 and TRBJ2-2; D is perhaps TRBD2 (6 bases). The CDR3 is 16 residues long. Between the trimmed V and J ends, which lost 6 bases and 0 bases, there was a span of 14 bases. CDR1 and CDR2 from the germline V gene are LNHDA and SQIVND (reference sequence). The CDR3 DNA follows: TGTGCCAGTAGCCGGCGGCTAGCGACGAACACCGGGGAGCTGTTTTTT. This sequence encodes CASSRRLATNTGELFF.

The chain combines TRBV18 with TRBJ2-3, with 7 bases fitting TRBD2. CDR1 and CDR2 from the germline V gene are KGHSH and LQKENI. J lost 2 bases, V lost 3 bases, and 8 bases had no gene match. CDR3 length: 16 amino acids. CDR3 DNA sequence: TGTGCCAGCTCACCGAGAAACGGGGGGATCACAGATACGCAGTATTTT. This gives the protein CASSPRNGGITDTQYF.

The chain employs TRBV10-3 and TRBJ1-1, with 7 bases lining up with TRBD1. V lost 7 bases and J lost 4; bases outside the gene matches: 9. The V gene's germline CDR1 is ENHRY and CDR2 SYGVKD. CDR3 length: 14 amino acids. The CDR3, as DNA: TGTGCCATCAAAATGATTGACAGGGCCACTGAAGCTTTCTTT. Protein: CAIKMIDRATEAFF.

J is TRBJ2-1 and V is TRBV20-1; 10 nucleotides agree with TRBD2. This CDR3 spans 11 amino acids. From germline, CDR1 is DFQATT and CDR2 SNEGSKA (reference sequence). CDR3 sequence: CGAGGNNEQFF. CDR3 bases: TGCGGAGCGGGGGGGAACAATGAGCAGTTCTTC.

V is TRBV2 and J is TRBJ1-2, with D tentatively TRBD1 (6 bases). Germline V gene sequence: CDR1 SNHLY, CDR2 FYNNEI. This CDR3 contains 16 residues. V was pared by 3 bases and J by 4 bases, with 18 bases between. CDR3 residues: CASSDPFGGGVYGYTF. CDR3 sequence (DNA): TGTGCCAGCAGTGATCCGTTTGGGGGGGGCGTCTATGGCTACACCTTC.

The CDR3 here is CASSLGPRAGTDTQYF. For the CDR3, the DNA is TGTGCCAGCAGCTTAGGCCCGCGGGCGGGAACAGATACGCAGTATTTT. The V and J genes are TRBV7-2 and TRBJ2-3, with D maybe TRBD2 (6 bases). Trimming took off 1 base at V and 3 bases at J, with 14 bases between the two ends. CDR3 length: 16 residues. Germline-derived CDR1 and CDR2 are SGHTA and FQGNSA.

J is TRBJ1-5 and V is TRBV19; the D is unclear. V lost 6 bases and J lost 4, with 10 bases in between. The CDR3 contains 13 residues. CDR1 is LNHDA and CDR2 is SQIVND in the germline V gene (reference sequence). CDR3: CASSLSQNQPQHF. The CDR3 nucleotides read TGTGCCAGTAGCCTATCCCAAAATCAGCCCCAGCATTTT.

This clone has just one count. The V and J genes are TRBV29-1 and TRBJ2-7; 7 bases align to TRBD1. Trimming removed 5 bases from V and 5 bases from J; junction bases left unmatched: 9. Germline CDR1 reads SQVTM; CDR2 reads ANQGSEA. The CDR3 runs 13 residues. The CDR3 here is CSVQGVLSDEQYF. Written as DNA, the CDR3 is TGCAGCGTTCAGGGGGTGTTATCGGACGAGCAGTACTTC.

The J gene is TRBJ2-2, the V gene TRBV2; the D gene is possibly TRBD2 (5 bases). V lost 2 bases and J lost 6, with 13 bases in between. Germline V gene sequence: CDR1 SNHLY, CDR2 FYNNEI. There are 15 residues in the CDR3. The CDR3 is CASSEMGRAAGELFF. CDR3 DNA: TGTGCCAGCAGTGAAATGGGTCGAGCGGCCGGGGAGCTGTTTTTT. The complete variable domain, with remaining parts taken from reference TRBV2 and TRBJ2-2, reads EPEVTQTPSHQVTQMGQEVILRCVPISNHLYFYWYRQILGQKVEFLVSFYNNEISEKSEIFDDQFSVERPDGSNFTLKIRSTKLEDSAMYFCASSEMGRAAGELFFGEGSRLTVL.

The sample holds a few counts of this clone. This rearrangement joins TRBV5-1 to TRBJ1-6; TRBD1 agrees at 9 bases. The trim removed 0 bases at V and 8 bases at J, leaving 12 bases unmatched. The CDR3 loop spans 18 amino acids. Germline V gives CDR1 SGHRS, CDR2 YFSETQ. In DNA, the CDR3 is TGCGCCAGCAGCTTGGGGACGGGACAGGGAAAGGGTTATTCACCCCTCCACTTT. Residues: CASSLGTGQGKGYSPLHF. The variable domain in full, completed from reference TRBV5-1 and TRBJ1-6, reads KAGVTQTPRYLIKTRGQQVTLSCSPISGHRSVSWYQQTPGQGLQFLFEYFSETQRNKGNFPGRFSGRQFSNSRSEMNVSTLELGDSALYLCASSLGTGQGKGYSPLHFGNGTRLTVT.